This TCR beta chain was identified during a study of cytomegalovirus exposure and HLA in healthy donors listed by TCRdb under 2017. Broadly, across the study: An earlier analysis of roughly 500 of the donors reported around 280 Gb of sequence data and 117 million unique TCR beta sequences obtained from 180 million or so T cells. An early release covering roughly 600 HLA-typed donors comprised roughly 300 gigabases of sequencing data and 65 million to 100 million unique TCR sequences. Of the 300 to 450 genotyped donors, 81% were placed in the genetic ancestry cluster associated with self-reported Caucasian donors. The study was designed to test whether signatures of past pathogen exposure could be identified by cataloging public T cell receptors. The study used immunosequencing to profile the T cell repertoires of some 600 subjects and linked those repertoires to cytomegalovirus serostatus. A separate validation cohort of 90 to 150 different subjects was used in addition to the roughly 670-subject first cohort. High-throughput TCR immunosequencing, statistical association of individual TCRs with disease status, and machine learning were combined to predict cytomegalovirus infection status. In a later analysis, previously published TCR beta repertoires from several hundred donors were re-analyzed and high-resolution HLA genotyping was added so that TCR occurrence patterns could be studied. Rather than drawing on any new phenotypic data, the later analysis identified candidate immune exposures from TCR beta sequences and the way those sequences occurred across donors. To decide whether each TCR beta V gene segment behaved as functional or pseudogenic, an earlier analysis of approximately 590 of the donors relied on high-throughput TCR beta sequencing. Donor age, sex, ethnicity and CMV serostatus were collected together with the repertoire data. Genome-wide SNP genotypes for about three fifths of the roughly 700 donors were used in a later genetic analysis, which treated that subset as a discovery cohort. All discovery cohort repertoires had been generated using a single sequencing platform. Class I and class II HLA loci were covered by the typing at four-digit resolution. Typing coverage varied by locus: roughly 620-640 donors for A, B, C, DRB1 and DQB1; roughly 500 for DQA1; over 600 for DPA1; around 490 for DPB1. Roughly five DR-DQ haplotypes were handled as single units for association and clustering, since linkage in the cohort was strong. Across some 400 genotyped donors of the cohort, an average of 235,054 unique TCR beta nucleotide sequences per donor were sequenced, and roughly 18% of those sequences were non-productive.

This clone was picked up a small number of times. Its antigen remains unidentified. Base qualities are not at hand, and no much larger clone is one base apart. Libraries were built with the immunoSEQ multiplex PCR assay. For the multiplex PCR, a mixture combining 60 forward primers for TCR Vbeta segments and 13 reverse primers for TCR Jbeta segments was used. The CDR3 region of rearranged TCR beta genes was amplified from genomic DNA by a multiplex PCR assay. The amplified TCR beta libraries were sequenced on the Illumina HiSeq System as 87-base-pair reads. On the authors' methods: Across the 670 or so repertoires, a later analysis counted 75 million to 90 million unique TCR beta chains, 9.5 million to 12 million of which were shared by at least two donors. To remove PCR and sequencing errors, raw reads were error-corrected and collapsed into unique sequences using a nearest-neighbor algorithm that merged closely related sequences. To assign V, D and J gene segments, CDR3 sequences were aligned to IMGT reference sequences. For a sequence to be retained, a match of at least six nucleotides to both a V gene segment and a J gene segment was required. A rearrangement counted as productive if the CDR3 had no stop codons and remained in frame with V and J, and every other rearrangement counted as non-productive. Following IMGT convention, CDR3 was defined as the stretch from the second conserved V-encoded cysteine to the conserved J-encoded phenylalanine. In an earlier analysis of roughly 580 of the donors, sequences lacking an unambiguous match to a single V gene segment were excluded. An earlier analysis of 587 of the donors classified V segments as functional when productive rearrangements were above 56.7% and as segregating when the standard deviation between donors was above 5%. A statistical classification framework was built to diagnose cytomegalovirus status from the catalog of TCR beta chain sequences. V and J gene assignment, in a later analysis, came from comparing TCR nucleotide sequences with IMGT/GENE-DB human TR gene sequences. Using the TCRdist pipeline, a later analysis assigned CDR3 sequences along with most-parsimonious VDJ recombination scenarios. In a later analysis, each TCR beta chain was defined by its CDR3 amino acid sequence together with its V-gene family, and reads without a unique V-gene family were excluded. As a way to deal with suspected cross-contamination and a sequencing artifact, a later analysis dropped under 600 nucleotide sequences that were highly shared and had low generation probability. For each public chain, a later analysis derived a clonal expansion index from normalized ranks of inferred template counts within each repertoire. A later analysis computed generation probabilities with a VDJ recombination model fitted to out-of-frame rearrangements, and checked the results against IGoR. In a later analysis, TCR-TCR, TCR-HLA and TCR-CMV co-occurrence was scored with hypergeometric tests, and a repertoire-size bias correction was applied to TCR pairs. False discovery rates were estimated in a later analysis by permuting HLA or CMV assignments 20 times. In a later analysis, co-occurring TCRs were grouped using DBSCAN, with TCRdist sequence similarity added in when clustering inside HLA-allele-positive subsets. Repertoires with fewer than 30,000 or more than 120,000 public chains were left out of co-occurrence clustering, as were a handful of repertoires with anomalous nucleotide sharing. The immuneACCESS repertoire file appears here via TCRdb, limited to in-frame rearrangements. These files lack a portion of the clones; in checked studies, under half of the deficit traces to unresolved V genes, and the cause of the others is not known. V and J calls plus clone size are reproduced from that table; the DNA served to infer D and trimming. This sample comprises some 99,000 clones, approximately 76% of them detected only once. About 8.4% of the sample comes from the top ten.

Overall study outcomes, separate from this receptor: Broadly in line with IMGT annotations, most TCR beta V segments showed up in productive rearrangements about 87% or about 30% of the time in an earlier analysis of 450 to 750 of the donors. In a later genetic analysis, fewer N-insertions in productive TCRs were reported among donors in an Asian-associated ancestry cluster than the 666-donor mean. According to a later analysis, TCR association rates differed among HLA loci, with DRB1 alleles showing the most associated TCRs and HLA-C alleles showing the fewest. In a later analysis, most CMV-associated TCR beta chains were found to appear HLA-restricted, with HLA associations seemingly driven largely by CMV exposure. A further reported finding was that TCR beta sequences accurately predicted the HLA-A and HLA-B alleles for most subjects in the first cohort. When HLA alleles, especially DR and DQ, strongly co-occurred, TCR associations were difficult to assign to individual alleles. In the study, 150 to 200 TCR beta chains were listed as associated with cytomegalovirus. The cohort was sequenced for TCR beta chains only, and without alpha or paired-chain data the features that could be detected were limited. V-gene and J-gene trimming of TCR beta chains was associated with a missense DCLRE1C variant in a later genetic analysis, and the association was replicated in an independent cohort. The classifier was reported to diagnose cytomegalovirus status with high specificity and sensitivity in both the original and validation cohorts. Compared with equally common non-associated chains, HLA-associated TCR beta chains in a later analysis were more clonally expanded and had lower generation probabilities. The sequencing pipeline was judged likely to have produced a cluster of highly shared sequence variants as a technical artifact. At a false discovery rate of 0.05, a later analysis linked fewer than 20,000 TCR beta sequences to specific HLA alleles. In vitro tests confirmed that a few of the cytomegalovirus-associated TCR beta chains recognize cytomegalovirus antigens. According to a later analysis, parvovirus B19, influenza, CMV and Epstein-Barr virus appeared linked to several top co-occurrence clusters. According to the authors, the approach could potentially be generalized to other disease states and immunological phenotypes. Immune exposure information for the cohort was limited to CMV serostatus. Because counts were too low, roughly 17 rarely observed V segments, including chromosome 9 orphons, were left out of the earlier analysis of some 600 of the donors. Most TCR sequences were observed very rarely across donors, whereas some public TCRs were present in many individuals. Because the 87-base-pair reads could not distinguish some IMGT-functional V segments, including TRBV6-2 and TRBV6-3, those segments were excluded. Roughly uniform sequencing depth across donors was assumed in presence/absence analyses, although this assumption may not hold. HLA typing was unavailable for some donors at each locus, so association tests used only the typed subset. Correlated functional status among segregating V segments might reflect linkage disequilibrium, but an unknown experimental factor could not be ruled out.

In total, approximately 690 healthy bone marrow donors made up the cohort. At the time of sampling, every cohort member was nominally healthy, though immune exposures that went unrecorded were likely present. The donor tested CMV seronegative, placing the donor among the roughly 350 seronegative members of the cohort. A peripheral blood sample was provided by each donor, and peripheral blood mononuclear cells were used for TCR beta sequencing. Genomic DNA extraction from the blood cell samples was performed with the Qiagen DNeasy Blood Extraction Kit. Germline trimming: 4 bases from V, 5 bases from J; junction bases outside gene matches: 6. The CDR3 starts with the cysteine, ends with the phenylalanine, and has 15 residues. The CDR3 DNA has 45 bases and is translated from base 1. The CDR1 and CDR2 encoded by the germline V gene are LGHNA and YNFKEQ.

This sequence was found in a man aged 35-49 years in good health and CMV-seronegative. The specimen sequenced was PBMCs. The rearranged segments are TRBV4-2 and TRBJ1-1, with TRBD1 identical over 11 junction bases. The CDR3 protein sequence reads: CASSRGGQGGTEAFF. The nucleotide sequence is given as TGTGCCAGCAGCCGGGGGGGACAGGGGGGAACTGAAGCTTTCTTT.